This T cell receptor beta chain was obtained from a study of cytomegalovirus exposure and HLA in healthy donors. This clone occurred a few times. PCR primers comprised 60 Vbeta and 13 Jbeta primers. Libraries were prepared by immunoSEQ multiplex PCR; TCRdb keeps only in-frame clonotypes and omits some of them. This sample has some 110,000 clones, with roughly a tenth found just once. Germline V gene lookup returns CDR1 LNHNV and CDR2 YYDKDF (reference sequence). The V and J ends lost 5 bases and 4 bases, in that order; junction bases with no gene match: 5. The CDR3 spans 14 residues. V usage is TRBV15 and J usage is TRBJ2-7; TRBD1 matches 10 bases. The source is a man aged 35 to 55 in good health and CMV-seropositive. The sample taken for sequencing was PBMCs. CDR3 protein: CATSGDRGRYEQYF. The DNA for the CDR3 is TGTGCCACCAGCGGTGACAGGGGGCGGTACGAGCAGTACTTC.